Listed below are T cell receptor beta chains from one sample, sequenced in a study of shared clonotypes between healthy human individuals. This table comes from immunoSEQ multiplex PCR, and its TCRdb copy is limited to in-frame clones, with some not included. The profile covers about 2.1 million clones, with 85% to 95% appearing a single time and about 1.7% taken by the ten largest. The specimen sequenced was naive CD8+ T cells from PBMCs. These receptors came from a young man in good health. Some clones in this sample may be carry-over from other donors' samples. The CDR3 runs from the conserved cysteine through the conserved F or W. The D gene is left open where the match is weak. The size field is filled for only some rows; it gives once, few, many or a size class.

V,J,D,size,CDR3,DNA
TRBV7-9,TRBJ2-5,.,.,CASSLGWTIQETQYF,TGTGCCAGCAGCTTAGGTTGGACAATTCAAGAGACCCAGTACTTC
TRBV15,TRBJ2-1,TRBD1,once,CATSEGQGPYNEQFF,TGTGCCACCAGCGAGGGACAGGGACCCTACAATGAGCAGTTCTTC
TRBV5-8,TRBJ1-4,.,.,CASSLAGDNEKLFF,TGTGCCAGCAGCTTGGCGGGGGACAATGAAAAACTGTTTTTT
TRBV10-2,TRBJ2-3,.,.,CASSDQGLTGDTQYF,TGCGCCAGCAGTGATCAGGGCTTAACGGGAGATACGCAGTATTTT
TRBV28,TRBJ2-7,.,once,CASQDTPWLEQYF,TGTGCCAGCCAGGACACCCCTTGGCTCGAGCAGTACTTC
TRBV6-6,TRBJ2-7,TRBD2,.,CASSPGTIYFHEQYF,TGTGCCAGCAGTCCCGGGACTATCTACTTCCACGAGCAGTACTTC
TRBV27,TRBJ2-7,TRBD1,.,CASSLRGLSYEQYF,TGTGCCAGCAGCCTCAGGGGGCTCTCCTACGAGCAGTACTTC
TRBV27,TRBJ2-5,TRBD1,.,CASSLIRTGFQETQYF,TGTGCCAGCAGTTTGATTAGGACAGGGTTCCAAGAGACCCAGTACTTC
TRBV7-9,TRBJ2-2,.,.,CASSLPWDRGTTGELFF,TGTGCCAGCAGCTTACCATGGGACCGGGGGACCACCGGGGAGCTGTTTTTT
TRBV28,TRBJ2-1,.,.,CASSATTNNNEQFF,TGTGCCAGCAGTGCAACGACTAACAACAATGAGCAGTTCTTC
TRBV5-1,TRBJ2-3,.,.,CASSLTGPSTDTQYF,TGCGCCAGCAGCTTGACAGGACCCAGCACAGATACGCAGTATTTT
TRBV7-9,TRBJ1-4,.,.,CASSPSGGNEKLFF,TGTGCCAGCAGCCCCTCGGGGGGGAATGAAAAACTGTTTTTT
TRBV11-2,TRBJ2-3,TRBD2,.,CASSLSAGGEETQYF,TGTGCCAGCAGCTTATCAGCGGGGGGGGAGGAAACGCAGTATTTT
TRBV7-2,TRBJ2-7,TRBD2,.,CASSHAIAGGLYEQYF,TGTGCCAGCAGCCATGCAATAGCGGGAGGGCTGTACGAGCAGTACTTC
TRBV30,TRBJ2-1,.,.,CAWSVAYNEQFF,TGTGCCTGGAGCGTAGCCTACAATGAGCAGTTCTTC
TRBV28,TRBJ1-2,.,.,CASSFVPASERGYGYTF,TGTGCCAGCAGTTTTGTCCCGGCATCCGAAAGAGGTTATGGCTACACCTTC
TRBV28,TRBJ2-4,.,.,CASSTFKGDLAKNIQYF,TGTGCCAGCAGTACTTTCAAGGGGGACCTAGCCAAAAACATTCAGTACTTC
TRBV10-3,TRBJ1-1,.,.,CAIRNPGRKNTEAFF,TGTGCCATCAGAAACCCGGGACGTAAGAACACTGAAGCTTTCTTT
TRBV19,TRBJ2-2,.,.,CASSWVGQIDTGELFF,TGTGCCAGTAGTTGGGTTGGGCAGATTGACACCGGGGAGCTGTTTTTT
TRBV5-1,TRBJ2-7,.,.,CASSLVGGHGYEQYF,TGCGCCAGCAGCTTGGTAGGGGGACATGGCTACGAGCAGTACTTC
TRBV19,TRBJ1-5,TRBD1,.,CASSIEGPGGANQPQHF,TGTGCCAGTAGTATAGAAGGTCCAGGGGGCGCGAATCAGCCCCAGCATTTT
TRBV7-3,TRBJ2-1,.,.,CASSFLGGAGNEQFF,TGTGCCAGCAGCTTTCTCGGGGGCGCGGGCAATGAGCAGTTCTTC
TRBV7-9,TRBJ1-2,.,.,CASSSTNREPYGYTF,TGTGCCAGCAGCTCGACGAACAGGGAACCTTATGGCTACACCTTC
TRBV12-5,TRBJ2-7,.,.,CASGLVAAGNHNSYEQYF,TGTGCTAGTGGTTTGGTAGCGGCAGGGAATCACAATTCCTACGAGCAGTACTTC
TRBV5-1,TRBJ1-1,.,.,CASSSYPSGSNTEAFF,TGCGCCAGCAGCTCATATCCCTCAGGGTCGAACACTGAAGCTTTCTTT
TRBV2,TRBJ1-1,.,.,CASSYDAWEAFF,TGTGCCAGCAGTTATGACGCATGGGAAGCTTTCTTT
TRBV9,TRBJ2-3,TRBD1,.,CASSVTGVSTDTQYF,TGTGCCAGCAGCGTTACAGGGGTGTCGACAGATACGCAGTATTTT
TRBV7-7,TRBJ1-1,.,.,CASSLAQAQRGLVNTEAFF,TGTGCCAGCAGCTTAGCGCAGGCACAACGGGGATTGGTGAACACTGAAGCTTTCTTT
TRBV7-8,TRBJ1-1,.,.,CASRSGLNTEAFF,TGTGCCAGCAGGAGCGGATTGAACACTGAAGCTTTCTTT
TRBV10-3,TRBJ1-4,TRBD1,.,CAISAQGAINEKLFF,TGTGCCATCAGTGCGCAGGGGGCCATTAATGAAAAACTGTTTTTT
TRBV27,TRBJ1-2,.,once,CASSTDRMVGANYGYTF,TGTGCCAGCAGTACCGATCGGATGGTGGGAGCTAACTATGGCTACACCTTC
TRBV5-4,TRBJ2-1,TRBD1,.,CASSTSTGWMNEQFF,TGTGCCAGCAGCACTTCGACAGGGTGGATGAATGAGCAGTTCTTC
TRBV7-9,TRBJ2-5,.,.,CASSLGQETQYF,TGTGCCAGCAGCTTGGGCCAAGAGACCCAGTACTTC